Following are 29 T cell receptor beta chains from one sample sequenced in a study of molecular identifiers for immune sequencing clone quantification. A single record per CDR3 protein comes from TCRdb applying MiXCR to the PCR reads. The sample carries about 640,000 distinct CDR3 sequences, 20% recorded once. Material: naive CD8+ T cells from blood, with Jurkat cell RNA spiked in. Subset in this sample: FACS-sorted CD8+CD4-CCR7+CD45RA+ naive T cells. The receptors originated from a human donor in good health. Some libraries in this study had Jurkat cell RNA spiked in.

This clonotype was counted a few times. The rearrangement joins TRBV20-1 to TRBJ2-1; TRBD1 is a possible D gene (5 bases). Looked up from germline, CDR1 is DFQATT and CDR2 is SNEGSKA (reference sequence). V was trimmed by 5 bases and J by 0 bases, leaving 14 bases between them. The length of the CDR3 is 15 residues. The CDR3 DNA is TGCAGTGCTGGCCGACAGATGAGCTCCTACAATGAGCAGTTCTTC. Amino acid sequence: CSAGRQMSSYNEQFF.

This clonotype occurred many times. The CDR3 DNA sequence: TGTGCCAGCAGCTTACCGGGACTAGCGGGAACGGATACGCAGTATTTT. It yields the protein CASSLPGLAGTDTQYF. The chain is built from TRBV7-2 and TRBJ2-3; the match to TRBD2 covers 13 bases. The length of the CDR3 is 16 residues. CDR1 and CDR2 (germline): SGHTA, FQGNSA. The junction had 5 bases not matched to a gene; V was cut back by 2 bases and J by 6 bases. The full variable domain, its missing parts supplied by reference TRBV7-2 and TRBJ2-3, is GAGVSQSPSNKVTEKGKDVELRCDPISGHTALYWYRQSLGQGLEFLIYFQGNSAPDKSGLPSDRFSAERTGGSVSTLTIQRTQQEDSAVYLCASSLPGLAGTDTQYFGPGTRLTVL.

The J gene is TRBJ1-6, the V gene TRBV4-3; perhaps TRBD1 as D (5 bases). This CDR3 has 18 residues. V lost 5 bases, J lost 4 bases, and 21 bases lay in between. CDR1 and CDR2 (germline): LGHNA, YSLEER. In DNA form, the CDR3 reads TGCGCCAGCAGCTACCAGGGATCCACACACAATTATAATTCACCCCTCCACTTT. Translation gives CASSYQGSTHNYNSPLHF.

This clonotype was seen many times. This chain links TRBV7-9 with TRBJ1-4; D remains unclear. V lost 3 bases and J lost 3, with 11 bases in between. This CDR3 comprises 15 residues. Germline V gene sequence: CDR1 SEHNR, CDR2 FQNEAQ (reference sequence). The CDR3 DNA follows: TGTGCCAGCAGCTTGTATTCCGGGCCTAATGAAAAACTGTTTTTT. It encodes CASSLYSGPNEKLFF.

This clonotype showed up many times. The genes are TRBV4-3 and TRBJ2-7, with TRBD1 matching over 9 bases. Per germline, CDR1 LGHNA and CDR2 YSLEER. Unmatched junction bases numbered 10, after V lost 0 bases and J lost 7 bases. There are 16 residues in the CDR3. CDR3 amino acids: CASSQDTGQGSQEQYF. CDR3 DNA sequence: TGCGCCAGCAGCCAAGATACGGGACAGGGCTCTCAGGAGCAGTACTTC.

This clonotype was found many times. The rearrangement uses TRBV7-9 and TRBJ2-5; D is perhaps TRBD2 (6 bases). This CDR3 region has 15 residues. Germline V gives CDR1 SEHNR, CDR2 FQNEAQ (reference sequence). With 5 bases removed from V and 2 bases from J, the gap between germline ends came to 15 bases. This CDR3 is CASSLGYGTQETQYF. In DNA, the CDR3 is TGTGCCAGCAGCCTGGGATACGGGACTCAAGAGACCCAGTACTTC. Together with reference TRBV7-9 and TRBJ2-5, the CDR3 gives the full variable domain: DTGVSQNPRHKITKRGQNVTFRCDPISEHNRLYWYRQTLGQGPEFLTYFQNEAQLEKSRLLSDRFSAERPKGSFSTLEIQRTEQGDSAMYLCASSLGYGTQETQYFGPGTRLLVL.

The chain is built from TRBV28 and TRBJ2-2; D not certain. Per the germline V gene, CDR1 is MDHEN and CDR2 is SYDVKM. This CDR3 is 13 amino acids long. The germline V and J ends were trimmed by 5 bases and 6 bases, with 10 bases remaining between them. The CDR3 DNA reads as TGTGCCAGCAGTCCCACGACCTCCGGGGAGCTGTTTTTT. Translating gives CASSPTTSGELFF.

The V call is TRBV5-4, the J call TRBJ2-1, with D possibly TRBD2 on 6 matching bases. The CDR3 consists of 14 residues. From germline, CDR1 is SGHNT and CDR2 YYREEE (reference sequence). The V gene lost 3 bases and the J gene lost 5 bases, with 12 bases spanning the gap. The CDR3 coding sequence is TGTGCCAGCAGCTCGCGGGACGGTAACAATGAGCAGTTCTTC. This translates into CASSSRDGNNEQFF.

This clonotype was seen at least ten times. The CDR3 spells CASSPPSTGGTEQYF. In DNA, the CDR3 is TGTGCCAGCAGCCCTCCCTCGACAGGGGGCACCGAGCAGTACTTC. The rearrangement links TRBV7-9 to TRBJ2-7; 10 bases map to TRBD1. Losses at the gene ends were 5 bases for V and 6 bases for J; bases not matched to a gene: 10. Germline CDR1 and CDR2: SEHNR and FQNEAQ (reference sequence). This CDR3 comprises 15 residues.

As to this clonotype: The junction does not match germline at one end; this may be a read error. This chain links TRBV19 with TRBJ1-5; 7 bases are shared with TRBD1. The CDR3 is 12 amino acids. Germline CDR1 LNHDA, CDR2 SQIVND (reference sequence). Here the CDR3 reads CACRQGGQPQHF. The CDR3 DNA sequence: TGTGCCTGTAGACAGGGAGGACAGCCCCAGCATTTT. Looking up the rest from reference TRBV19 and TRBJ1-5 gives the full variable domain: DGGITQSPKYLFRKEGQNVTLSCEQNLNHDAMYWYRQDPGQGLRLIYYSQIVNDFQKGDIAEGYSVSREKKESFPLTVTSAQKNPTAFYLCACRQGGQPQHFGDGTRLSIL.

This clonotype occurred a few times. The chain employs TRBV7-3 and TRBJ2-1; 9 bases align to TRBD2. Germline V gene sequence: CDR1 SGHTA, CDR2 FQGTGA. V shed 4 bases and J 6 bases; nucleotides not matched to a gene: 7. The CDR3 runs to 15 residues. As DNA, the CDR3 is TGTGCCAGCAGCTCGTCGACTAGCGGATTCAATGAGCAGTTCTTC. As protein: CASSSSTSGFNEQFF.

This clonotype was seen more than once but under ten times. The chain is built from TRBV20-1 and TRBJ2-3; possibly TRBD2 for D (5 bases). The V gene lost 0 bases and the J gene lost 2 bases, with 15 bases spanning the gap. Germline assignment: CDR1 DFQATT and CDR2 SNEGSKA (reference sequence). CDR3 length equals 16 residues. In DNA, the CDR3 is TGCAGTGCTAGAGATCTGTTAGCGAAAGTCACAGATACGCAGTATTTT. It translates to CSARDLLAKVTDTQYF.

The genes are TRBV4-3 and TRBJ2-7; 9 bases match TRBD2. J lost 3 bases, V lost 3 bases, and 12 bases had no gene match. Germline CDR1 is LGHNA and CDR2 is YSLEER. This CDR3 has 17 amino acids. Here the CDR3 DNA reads TGCGCCAGCAGCCATGACCTTAGCGGGGGACCCTTCTACGAGCAGTACTTC. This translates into CASSHDLSGGPFYEQYF.

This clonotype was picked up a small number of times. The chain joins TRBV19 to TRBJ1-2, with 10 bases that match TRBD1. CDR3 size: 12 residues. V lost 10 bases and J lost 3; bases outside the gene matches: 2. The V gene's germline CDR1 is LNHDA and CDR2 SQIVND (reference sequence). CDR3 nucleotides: TGTGCCACAGGACAGGGGGACTATGGCTACACCTTC. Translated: CATGQGDYGYTF.

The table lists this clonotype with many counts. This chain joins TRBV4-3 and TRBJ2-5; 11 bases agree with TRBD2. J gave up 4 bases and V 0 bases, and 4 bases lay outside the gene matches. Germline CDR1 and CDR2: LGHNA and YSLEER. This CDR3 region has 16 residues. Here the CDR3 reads CASSQDGTSGLETQYF. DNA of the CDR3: TGCGCCAGCAGCCAAGACGGGACTAGCGGCTTAGAGACCCAGTACTTC.

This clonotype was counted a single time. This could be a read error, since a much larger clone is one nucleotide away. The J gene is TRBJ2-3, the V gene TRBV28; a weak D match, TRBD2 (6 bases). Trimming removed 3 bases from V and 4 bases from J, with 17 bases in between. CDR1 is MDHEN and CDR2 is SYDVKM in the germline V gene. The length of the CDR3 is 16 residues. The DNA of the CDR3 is TGTGCCAGCAGTTTTATGGAGGGCCCCCCCGCAGATACGCAGTATTTT. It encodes CASSFMEGPPADTQYF.

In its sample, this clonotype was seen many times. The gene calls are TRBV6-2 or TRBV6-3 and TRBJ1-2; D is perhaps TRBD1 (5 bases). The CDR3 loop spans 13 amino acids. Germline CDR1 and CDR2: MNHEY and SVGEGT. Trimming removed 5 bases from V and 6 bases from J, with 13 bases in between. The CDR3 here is CASSHAGINGYTF. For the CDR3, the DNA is TGTGCCAGCAGTCACGCAGGGATCAATGGCTACACCTTC.

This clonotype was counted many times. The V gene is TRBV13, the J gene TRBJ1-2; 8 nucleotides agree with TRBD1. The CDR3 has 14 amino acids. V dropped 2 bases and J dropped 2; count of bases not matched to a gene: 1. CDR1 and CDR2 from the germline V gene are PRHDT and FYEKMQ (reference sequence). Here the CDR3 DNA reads TGTGCCAGCAGCTTATGGACAGGGAACTATGGCTACACCTTC. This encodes CASSLWTGNYGYTF.

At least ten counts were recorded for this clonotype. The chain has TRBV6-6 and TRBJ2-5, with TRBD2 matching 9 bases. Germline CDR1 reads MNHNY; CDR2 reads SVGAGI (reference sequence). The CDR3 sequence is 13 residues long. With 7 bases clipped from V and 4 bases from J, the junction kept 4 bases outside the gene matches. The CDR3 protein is CASIGGGGETQYF. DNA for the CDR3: TGTGCCAGCATTGGCGGGGGGGGAGAGACCCAGTACTTC.

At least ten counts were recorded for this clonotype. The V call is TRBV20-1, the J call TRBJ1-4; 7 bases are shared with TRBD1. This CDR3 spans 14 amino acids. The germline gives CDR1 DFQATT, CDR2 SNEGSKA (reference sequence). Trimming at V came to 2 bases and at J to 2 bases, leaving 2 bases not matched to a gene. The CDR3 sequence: CSARTGVTNEKLFF. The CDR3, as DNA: TGCAGTGCTAGAACAGGGGTGACTAATGAAAAACTGTTTTTT.

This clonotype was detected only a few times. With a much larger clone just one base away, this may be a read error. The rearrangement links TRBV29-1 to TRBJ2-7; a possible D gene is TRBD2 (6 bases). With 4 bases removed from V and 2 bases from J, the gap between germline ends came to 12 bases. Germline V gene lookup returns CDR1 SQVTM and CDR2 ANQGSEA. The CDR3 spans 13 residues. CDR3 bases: TGCAGCGTTGGCGGTCCGGGAGCCTACGAGCAGTACTTC. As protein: CSVGGPGAYEQYF.

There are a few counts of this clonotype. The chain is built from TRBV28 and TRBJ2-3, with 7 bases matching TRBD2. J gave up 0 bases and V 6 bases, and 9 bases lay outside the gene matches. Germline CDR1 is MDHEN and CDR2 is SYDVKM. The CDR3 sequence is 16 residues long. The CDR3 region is CASSIWGGGSTDTQYF. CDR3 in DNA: TGTGCCAGCAGCATTTGGGGGGGGGGTAGCACAGATACGCAGTATTTT.

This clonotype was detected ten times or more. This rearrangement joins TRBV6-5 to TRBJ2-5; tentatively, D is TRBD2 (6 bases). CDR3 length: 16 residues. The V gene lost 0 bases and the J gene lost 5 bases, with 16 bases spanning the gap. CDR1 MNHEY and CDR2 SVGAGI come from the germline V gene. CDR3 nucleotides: TGTGCCAGCAGTTACTCGGTCGGCGGGATGGTTGAGACCCAGTACTTC. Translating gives CASSYSVGGMVETQYF.

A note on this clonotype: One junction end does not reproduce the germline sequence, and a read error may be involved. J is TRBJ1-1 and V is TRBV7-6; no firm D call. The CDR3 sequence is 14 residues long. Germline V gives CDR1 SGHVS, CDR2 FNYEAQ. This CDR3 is CVSSLAYDGTEAFF. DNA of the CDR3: TGTGTCAGCAGCTTAGCGTATGATGGCACTGAAGCTTTCTTT. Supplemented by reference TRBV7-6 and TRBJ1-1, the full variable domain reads GAGVSQSPRYKVTKRGQDVALRCDPISGHVSLYWYRQALGQGPEFLTYFNYEAQQDKSGLPNDRFSAERPEGSISTLTIQRTEQRDSAMYRCVSSLAYDGTEAFFGQGTRLTVV.

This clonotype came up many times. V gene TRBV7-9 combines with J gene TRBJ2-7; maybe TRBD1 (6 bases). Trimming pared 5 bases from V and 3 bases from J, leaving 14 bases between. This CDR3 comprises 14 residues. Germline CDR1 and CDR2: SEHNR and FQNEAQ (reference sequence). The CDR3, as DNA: TGTGCCAGCAGCCCCGAGGGCAGGGGCTACGAGCAGTACTTC. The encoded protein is CASSPEGRGYEQYF.

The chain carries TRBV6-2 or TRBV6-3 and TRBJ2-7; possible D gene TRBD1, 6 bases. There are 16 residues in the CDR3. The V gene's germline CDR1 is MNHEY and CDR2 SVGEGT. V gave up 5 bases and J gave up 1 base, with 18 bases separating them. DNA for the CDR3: TGTGCCAGCAGTAGGACAGAATTTCATTTATCCTACGAGCAGTACTTC. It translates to CASSRTEFHLSYEQYF.

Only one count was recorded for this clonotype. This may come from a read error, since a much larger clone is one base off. CDR3 nucleotide sequence: TGCAGTGCTAGGACCTTGAAGGTGAATATGCAGTATTTT. Residues: CSARTLKVNMQYF. This chain joins TRBV20-1 and TRBJ2-3; D uncertain. With 3 bases removed from V and 11 bases from J, the gap between germline ends came to 18 bases. Germline CDR1 reads DFQATT; CDR2 reads SNEGSKA (reference sequence). This CDR3 has 13 residues.

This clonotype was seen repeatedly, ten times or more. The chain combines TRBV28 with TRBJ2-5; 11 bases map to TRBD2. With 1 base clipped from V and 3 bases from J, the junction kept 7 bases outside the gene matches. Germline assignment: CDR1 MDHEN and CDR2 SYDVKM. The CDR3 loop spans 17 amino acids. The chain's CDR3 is CASSLYATSGAEETQYF. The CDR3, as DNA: TGTGCCAGCAGTTTATACGCGACTAGCGGGGCAGAAGAGACCCAGTACTTC.

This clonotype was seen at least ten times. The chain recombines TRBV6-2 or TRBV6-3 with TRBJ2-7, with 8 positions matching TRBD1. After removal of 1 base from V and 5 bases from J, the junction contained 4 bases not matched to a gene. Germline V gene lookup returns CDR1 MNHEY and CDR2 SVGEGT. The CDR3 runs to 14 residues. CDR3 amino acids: CASSYYRGLDEQYF. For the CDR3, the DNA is TGTGCCAGCAGTTACTACAGGGGGTTGGACGAGCAGTACTTC.